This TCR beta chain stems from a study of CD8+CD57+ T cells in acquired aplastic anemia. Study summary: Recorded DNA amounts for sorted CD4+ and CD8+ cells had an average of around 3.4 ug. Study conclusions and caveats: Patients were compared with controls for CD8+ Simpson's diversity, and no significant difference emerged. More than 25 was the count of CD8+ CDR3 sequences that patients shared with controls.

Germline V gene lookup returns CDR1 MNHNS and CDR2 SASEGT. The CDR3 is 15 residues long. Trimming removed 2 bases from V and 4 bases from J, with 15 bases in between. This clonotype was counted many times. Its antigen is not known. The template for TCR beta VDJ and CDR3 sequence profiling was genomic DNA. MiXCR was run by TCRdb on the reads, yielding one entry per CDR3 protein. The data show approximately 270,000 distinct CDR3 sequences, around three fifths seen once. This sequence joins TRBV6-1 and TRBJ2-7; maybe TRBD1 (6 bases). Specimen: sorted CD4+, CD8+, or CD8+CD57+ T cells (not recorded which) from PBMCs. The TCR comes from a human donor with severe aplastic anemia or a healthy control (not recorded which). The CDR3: CASSEWTKGGYEQYF. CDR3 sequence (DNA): TGTGCCAGCAGTGAATGGACCAAAGGGGGTTACGAGCAGTACTTC.